The 2 T cell receptor beta chains below come from one sample, sequenced in a study of shared clonotypes between healthy human individuals. The protocol was immunoSEQ multiplex PCR, while the TCRdb copy is restricted to in-frame clones and leaves out a portion. Here the sample spans 700,000 to 950,000 clones, about 96% being singletons. The naive CD8 fraction comprised CD45RO-negative cells positively selected for CCR7 and excluded terminally differentiated effector memory CD45RA+ cells. Material: naive CD8+ T cells sorted from blood. These TCRs come from a man aged 25-45 years in good health.

The gene calls are TRBV7-6 and TRBJ2-2; D gene uncertain. Germline assignment: CDR1 SGHVS and CDR2 FNYEAQ. V lost 3 bases and J 4 bases, leaving 3 bases between the germline ends. The CDR3 consists of 12 residues. The CDR3 loop is CASSFGTGELFF. The DNA of the CDR3 is TGTGCCAGCAGCTTCGGCACCGGGGAGCTGTTTTTT.

V and J are TRBV7-2 and TRBJ2-7, with TRBD2 as a possible D gene (6 bases). CDR3 length: 16 amino acids. The V end lost 2 bases, the J end lost 0 bases, and 14 bases lay between the germline ends. Looked up from germline, CDR1 is SGHTA and CDR2 is FQGNSA. As DNA, the CDR3 is TGTGCCAGCAGCTTAATGGAGGGTCGAGGCTCCTACGAGCAGTACTTC. Amino acid sequence: CASSLMEGRGSYEQYF.